These 4 T cell receptor beta chains came from one sample sequenced in a study of blood T cell repertoires in COVID-19. The method was immunoSEQ multiplex PCR; TCRdb's version includes in-frame clones alone and lacks a portion of them. The sample includes roughly 280,000 clones, roughly 89% of them seen just once. Sequencing was carried out using peripheral blood. Receptors were obtained from a man aged 45-65 years with acute or convalescent COVID-19.

The chain recombines TRBV15 with TRBJ2-5, with D unclear. Germline CDR1 and CDR2: LNHNV and YYDKDF (reference sequence). CDR3 size: 13 residues. The V end lost 0 bases, the J end lost 4 bases, and 6 bases lay between the germline ends. The CDR3 loop is CATSRDRVETQYF. DNA for the CDR3: TGTGCCACCAGCAGAGATCGGGTAGAGACCCAGTACTTC.

This clone was recorded only once. The genes are TRBV7-9 and TRBJ2-1; 15 bases are a match to TRBD2. The V gene's germline CDR1 is SEHNR and CDR2 FQNEAQ (reference sequence). This CDR3 contains 20 residues. The J segment lost 3 bases and the V segment lost 7 bases, leaving 16 bases of the junction unmatched. CDR3 DNA: TGTGCCAGCACCACCGGGGTCGGGACTAGCGGGGGGCCCGTCTACAATGAGCAGTTCTTC. The encoded protein is CASTTGVGTSGGPVYNEQFF.

This clone has only a few counts. The chain employs TRBV21-1 and TRBJ1-6; the table assigns TRBD1, which was not confirmed against the DNA. TRBV21-1 is a listed pseudogene. The CDR3 contains 16 residues. This chain's CDR3 is CASSKVGGNYNSPLHF. CDR3 DNA: TGTGCCAGCAGCAAAGTTGGGGGCAACTATAATTCACCCCTCCACTTT.

The CDR3: CASSPFTNYGYTF. The CDR3 nucleotides read TGTGCCAGCAGCCCGTTTACTAACTATGGCTACACCTTC. The V call is TRBV7-2, the J call TRBJ1-2; D gene unclear. Germline V gene lookup returns CDR1 SGHTA and CDR2 FQGNSA. Trimming pared 5 bases from V and 0 bases from J, leaving 7 bases between. The CDR3 is made up of 13 amino acids.